The source of this T cell receptor (beta chain) is a study of T cells in Graves' hyperthyroidism and ophthalmopathy. General study findings and limits: For ophthalmopathy, model prediction preceded onset by a median about 6.4 months.

Amplified regions were TCR beta CDR3 sequences from RNA transcripts. Primed by the HTBI set, a first-round RT-PCR was run on the TCR CDR3. Via MiXCR, TCRdb re-called the multiplex PCR reads, giving one row per CDR3 protein. The sample holds around 350,000 distinct CDR3 sequences, about a fifth seen once. A remark on this clonotype: Antigen unknown.

V gave up 3 bases and J gave up 0 bases, with 8 bases separating them. This CDR3 has 14 residues. Per the germline V gene, CDR1 is KGHSH and CDR2 is LQKENI. V is TRBV18 and J is TRBJ1-2; the D gene is possibly TRBD1 (5 bases). The sequence came from a woman aged 18-29 years with Graves' hyperthyroidism. The sample taken for sequencing was blood. CDR3 sequence reads: CASSPQGSNYGYTF. The CDR3 DNA is TGTGCCAGCTCACCCCAGGGCTCTAACTATGGCTACACCTTC.